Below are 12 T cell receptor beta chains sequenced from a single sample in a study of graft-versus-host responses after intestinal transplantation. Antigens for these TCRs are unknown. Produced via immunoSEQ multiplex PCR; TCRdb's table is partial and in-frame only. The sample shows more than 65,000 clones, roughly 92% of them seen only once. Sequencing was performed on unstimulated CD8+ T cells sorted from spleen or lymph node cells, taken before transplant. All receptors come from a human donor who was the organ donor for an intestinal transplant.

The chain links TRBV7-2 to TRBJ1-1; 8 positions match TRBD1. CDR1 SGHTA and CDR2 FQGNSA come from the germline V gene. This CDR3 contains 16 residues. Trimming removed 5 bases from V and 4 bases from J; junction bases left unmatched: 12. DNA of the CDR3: TGTGCCAGCAGCCTAACCGGGACAGGTGGGATCACTGAAGCTTTCTTT. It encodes CASSLTGTGGITEAFF.

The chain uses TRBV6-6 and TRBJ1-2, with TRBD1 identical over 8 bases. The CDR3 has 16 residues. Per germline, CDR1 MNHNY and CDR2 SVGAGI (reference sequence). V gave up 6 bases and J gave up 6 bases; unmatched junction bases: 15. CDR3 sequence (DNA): TGTGCCAGCAGCCCCACAGGAGACAGGGGTATGCATGGCTACACCTTC. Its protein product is CASSPTGDRGMHGYTF.

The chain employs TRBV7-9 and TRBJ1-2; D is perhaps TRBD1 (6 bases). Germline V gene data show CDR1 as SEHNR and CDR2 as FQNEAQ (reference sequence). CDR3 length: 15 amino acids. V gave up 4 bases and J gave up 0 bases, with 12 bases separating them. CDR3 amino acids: CASSWQGLANYGYTF. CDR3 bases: TGTGCCAGCAGCTGGCAGGGGTTAGCTAACTATGGCTACACCTTC. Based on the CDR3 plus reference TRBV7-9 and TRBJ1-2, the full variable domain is DTGVSQNPRHKITKRGQNVTFRCDPISEHNRLYWYRQTLGQGPEFLTYFQNEAQLEKSRLLSDRFSAERPKGSFSTLEIQRTEQGDSAMYLCASSWQGLANYGYTFGSGTRLTVV.

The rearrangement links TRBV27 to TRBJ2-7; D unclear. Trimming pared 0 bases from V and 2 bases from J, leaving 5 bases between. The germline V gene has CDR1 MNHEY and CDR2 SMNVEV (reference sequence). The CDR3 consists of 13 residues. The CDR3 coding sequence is TGTGCCAGCAGTTTATCAGCGCCCTACGAGCAGTACTTC. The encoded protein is CASSLSAPYEQYF.

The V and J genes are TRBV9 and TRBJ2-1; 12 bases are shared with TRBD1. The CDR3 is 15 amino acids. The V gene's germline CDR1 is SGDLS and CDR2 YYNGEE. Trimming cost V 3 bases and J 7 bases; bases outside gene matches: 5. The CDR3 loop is CASSEGQGAPNEQFF. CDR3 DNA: TGTGCCAGCAGCGAGGGACAGGGGGCCCCAAATGAGCAGTTCTTC.

This CDR3 is CASSSFGETDTQYF. The DNA of the CDR3 is TGTGCCAGCAGCTCCTTCGGGGAGACAGATACGCAGTATTTT. The chain couples TRBV7-8 to TRBJ2-3, with D perhaps matching TRBD2 (5 bases). Trimming shortened V by 4 bases and J by 3 bases, and 11 bases separated the two germline ends. The CDR3 has 14 amino acids. Germline V lookup: CDR1 SGHVS, CDR2 FQNEAQ.

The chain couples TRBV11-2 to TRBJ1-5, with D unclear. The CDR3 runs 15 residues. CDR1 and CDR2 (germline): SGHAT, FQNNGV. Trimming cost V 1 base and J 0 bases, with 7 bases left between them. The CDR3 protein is CASSLGPVSNQPQHF. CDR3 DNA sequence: TGTGCCAGCAGCTTAGGCCCAGTTAGCAATCAGCCCCAGCATTTT. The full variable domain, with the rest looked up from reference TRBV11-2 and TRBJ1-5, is EAGVAQSPRYKIIEKRQSVAFWCNPISGHATLYWYQQILGQGPKLLIQFQNNGVVDDSQLPKDRFSAERLKGVDSTLKIQPAKLEDSAVYLCASSLGPVSNQPQHFGDGTRLSIL.

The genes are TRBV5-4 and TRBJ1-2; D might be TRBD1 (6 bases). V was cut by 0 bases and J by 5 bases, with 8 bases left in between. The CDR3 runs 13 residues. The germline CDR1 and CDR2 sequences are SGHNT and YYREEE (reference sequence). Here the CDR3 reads CASSLGGGYGYTF. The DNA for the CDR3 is TGTGCCAGCAGCTTGGGAGGGGGTTATGGCTACACCTTC.

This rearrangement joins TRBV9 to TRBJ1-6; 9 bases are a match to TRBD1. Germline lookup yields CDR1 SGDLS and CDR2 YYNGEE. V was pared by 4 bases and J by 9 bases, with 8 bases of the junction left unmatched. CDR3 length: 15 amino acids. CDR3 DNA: TGTGCCAGCAGCCTTACCGGGACAGGGAGTTCACCCCTCCACTTT. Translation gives CASSLTGTGSSPLHF.

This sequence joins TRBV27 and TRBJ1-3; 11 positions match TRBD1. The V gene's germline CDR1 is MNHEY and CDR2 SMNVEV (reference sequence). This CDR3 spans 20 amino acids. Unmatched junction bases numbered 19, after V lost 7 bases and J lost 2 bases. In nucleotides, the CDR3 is TGTGCCAGCACCCTTGGGAGGACAGGGGGCAAAAAAGGCGCTGGAAACACCATATATTTT. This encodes CASTLGRTGGKKGAGNTIYF.

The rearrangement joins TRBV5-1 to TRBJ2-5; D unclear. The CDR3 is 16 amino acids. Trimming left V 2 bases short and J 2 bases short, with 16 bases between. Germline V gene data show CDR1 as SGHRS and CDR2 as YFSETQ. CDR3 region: CASSFEVFALQETQYF. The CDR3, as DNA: TGCGCCAGCAGCTTTGAAGTTTTTGCCCTACAAGAGACCCAGTACTTC.

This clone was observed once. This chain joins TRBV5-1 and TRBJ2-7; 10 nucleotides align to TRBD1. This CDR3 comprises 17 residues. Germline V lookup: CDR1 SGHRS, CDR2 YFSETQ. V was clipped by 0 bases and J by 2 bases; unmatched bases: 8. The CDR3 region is CASSLDRVGQGAYEQYF. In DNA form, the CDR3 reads TGCGCCAGCAGCTTGGACCGTGTAGGACAGGGGGCCTACGAGCAGTACTTC.